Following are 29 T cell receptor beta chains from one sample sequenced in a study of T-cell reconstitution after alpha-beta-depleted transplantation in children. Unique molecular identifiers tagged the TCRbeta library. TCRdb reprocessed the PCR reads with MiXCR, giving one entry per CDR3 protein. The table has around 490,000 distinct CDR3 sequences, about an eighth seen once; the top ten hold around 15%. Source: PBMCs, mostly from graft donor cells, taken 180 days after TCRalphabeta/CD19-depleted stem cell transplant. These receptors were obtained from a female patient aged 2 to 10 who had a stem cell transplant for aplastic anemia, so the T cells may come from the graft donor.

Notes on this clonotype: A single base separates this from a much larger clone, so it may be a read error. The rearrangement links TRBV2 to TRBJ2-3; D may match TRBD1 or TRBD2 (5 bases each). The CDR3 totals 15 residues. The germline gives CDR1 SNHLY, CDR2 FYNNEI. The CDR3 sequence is CASSVALGTTDAQYF. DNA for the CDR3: TGTGCCAGCAGTGTTGCTCTGGGGACCACAGATGCGCAGTATTTT.

This chain's CDR3 is CSAPDRRSSYEQYF. CDR3 sequence (DNA): TGCAGTGCTCCCGACAGAAGGAGCTCCTACGAGCAGTACTTC. V usage is TRBV20-1 and J usage is TRBJ2-7; D may be TRBD1 (5 bases). Germline lookup yields CDR1 DFQATT and CDR2 SNEGSKA (reference sequence). The CDR3 length is 14 residues. Trimming took 5 bases from V and 0 from J, leaving 14 bases between them.

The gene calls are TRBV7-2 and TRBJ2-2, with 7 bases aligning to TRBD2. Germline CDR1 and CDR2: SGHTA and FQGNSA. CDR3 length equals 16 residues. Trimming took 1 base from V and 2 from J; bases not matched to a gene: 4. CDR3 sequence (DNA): TGTGCCAGCAGCTTAGGGACTAGAGCTAACACCGGGGAGCTGTTTTTT. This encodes CASSLGTRANTGELFF.

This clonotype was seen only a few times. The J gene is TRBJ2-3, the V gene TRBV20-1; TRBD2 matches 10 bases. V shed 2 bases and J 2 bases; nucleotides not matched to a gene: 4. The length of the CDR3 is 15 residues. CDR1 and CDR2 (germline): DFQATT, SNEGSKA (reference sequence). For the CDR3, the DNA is TGCAGTGCTAGAATAACTAGCGGGGCCACAGATACGCAGTATTTT. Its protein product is CSARITSGATDTQYF.

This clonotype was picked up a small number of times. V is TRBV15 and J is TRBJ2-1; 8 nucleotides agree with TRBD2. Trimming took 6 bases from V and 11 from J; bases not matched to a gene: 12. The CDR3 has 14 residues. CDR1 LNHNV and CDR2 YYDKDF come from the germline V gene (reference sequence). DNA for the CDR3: TGTGCCACCAGTTCCGGACTAGCCTCCCGAAAGCAGTTCTTC. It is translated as CATSSGLASRKQFF.

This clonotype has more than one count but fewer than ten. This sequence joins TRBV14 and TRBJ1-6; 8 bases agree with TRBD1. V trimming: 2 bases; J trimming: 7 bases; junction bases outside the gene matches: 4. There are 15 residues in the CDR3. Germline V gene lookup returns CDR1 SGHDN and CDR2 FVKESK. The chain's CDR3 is CASSQRTGTNSPLHF. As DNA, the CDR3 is TGTGCCAGCAGCCAAAGGACAGGGACGAATTCACCCCTCCACTTT. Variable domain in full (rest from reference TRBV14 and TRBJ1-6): EAGVTQFPSHSVIEKGQTVTLRCDPISGHDNLYWYRRVMGKEIKFLLHFVKESKQDESGMPNNRFLAERTGGTYSTLKVQPAELEDSGVYFCASSQRTGTNSPLHFGNGTRLTVT.

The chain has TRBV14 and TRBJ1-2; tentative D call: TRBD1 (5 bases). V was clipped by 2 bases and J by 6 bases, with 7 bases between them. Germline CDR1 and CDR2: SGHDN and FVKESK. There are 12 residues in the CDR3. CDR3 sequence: CASSQRGDGYTF. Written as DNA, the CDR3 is TGTGCCAGCAGCCAAAGGGGTGATGGCTACACCTTC.

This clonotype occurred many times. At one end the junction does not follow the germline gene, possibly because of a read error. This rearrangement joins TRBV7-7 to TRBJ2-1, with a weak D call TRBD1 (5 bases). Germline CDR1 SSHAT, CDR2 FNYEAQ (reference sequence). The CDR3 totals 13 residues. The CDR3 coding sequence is TGTGCTAGCAGCTTAGCCCAGGGCGCTGAGCAGTTCTTC. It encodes CASSLAQGAEQFF.

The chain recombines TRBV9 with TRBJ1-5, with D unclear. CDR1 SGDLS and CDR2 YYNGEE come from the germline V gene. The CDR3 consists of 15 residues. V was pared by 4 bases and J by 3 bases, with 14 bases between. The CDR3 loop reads CASSSHGNFNQPQHF. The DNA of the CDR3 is TGTGCCAGCAGCTCGCACGGGAACTTCAATCAGCCCCAGCATTTT. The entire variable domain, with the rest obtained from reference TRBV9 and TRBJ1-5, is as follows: DSGVTQTPKHLITATGQRVTLRCSPRSGDLSVYWYQQSLDQGLQFLIQYYNGEERAKGNILERFSAQQFPDLHSELNLSSLELGDSALYFCASSSHGNFNQPQHFGDGTRLSIL.

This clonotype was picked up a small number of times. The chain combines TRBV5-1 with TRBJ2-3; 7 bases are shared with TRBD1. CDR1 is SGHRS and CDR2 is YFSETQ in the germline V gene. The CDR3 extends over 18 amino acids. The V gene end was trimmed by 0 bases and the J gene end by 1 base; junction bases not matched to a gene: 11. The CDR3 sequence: CASSLELDRPYRTDTQYF. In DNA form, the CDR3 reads TGCGCCAGCAGCTTGGAGTTGGACAGGCCCTATCGCACAGATACGCAGTATTTT.

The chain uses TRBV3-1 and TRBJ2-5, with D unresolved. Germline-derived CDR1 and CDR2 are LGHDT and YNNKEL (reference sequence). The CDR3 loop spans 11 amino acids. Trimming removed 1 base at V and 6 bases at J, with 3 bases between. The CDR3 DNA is TGTGCCAGCAGCCAAGCCCAGACCCAGTACTTC. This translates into CASSQAQTQYF.

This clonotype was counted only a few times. CDR3 in amino acids: CASSYSMAGVGNEQYF. CDR3 bases: TGTGCCAGCAGTTACTCGATGGCGGGAGTGGGGAACGAGCAGTACTTC. The V and J genes are TRBV6-5 and TRBJ2-7, with TRBD2 matching over 7 bases. The CDR3 loop spans 16 amino acids. V dropped 0 bases and J dropped 5; count of bases not matched to a gene: 10. Germline V gives CDR1 MNHEY, CDR2 SVGAGI.

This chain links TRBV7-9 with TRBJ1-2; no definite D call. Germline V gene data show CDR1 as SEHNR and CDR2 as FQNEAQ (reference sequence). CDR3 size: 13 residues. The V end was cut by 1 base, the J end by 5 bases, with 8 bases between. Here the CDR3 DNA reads TGTGCCAGCAGCTTAGACGGACCGTATGGCTACACCTTC. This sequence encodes CASSLDGPYGYTF.

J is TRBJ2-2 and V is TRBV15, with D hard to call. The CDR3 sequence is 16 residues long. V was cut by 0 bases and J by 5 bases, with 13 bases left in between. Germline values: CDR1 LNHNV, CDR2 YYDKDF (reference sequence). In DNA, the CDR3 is TGTGCCACCAGCAGAGATCTGTCACGCGGAACCGGGGAGCTGTTTTTT. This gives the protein CATSRDLSRGTGELFF.

In DNA, the CDR3 is TGTGCCAGCAGCTTCCCTTGGGGACAGAGAGTCTACAATGAGCAGTTCTTC. This translates into CASSFPWGQRVYNEQFF. V is TRBV7-9 and J is TRBJ2-1, with 7 bases fitting TRBD1. The CDR3 is 17 amino acids. With V trimmed by 3 bases and J by 3 bases, 11 bases remained unmatched. The germline CDR1 and CDR2 sequences are SEHNR and FQNEAQ (reference sequence).

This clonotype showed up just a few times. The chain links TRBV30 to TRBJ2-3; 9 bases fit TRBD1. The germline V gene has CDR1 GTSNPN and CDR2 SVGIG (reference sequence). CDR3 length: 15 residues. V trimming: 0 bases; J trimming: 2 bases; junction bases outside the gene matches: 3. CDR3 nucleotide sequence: TGTGCCTGGAGTGTAGACAGGGGGATCACAGATACGCAGTATTTT. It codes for CAWSVDRGITDTQYF.

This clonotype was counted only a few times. The CDR3 here is CSAQRGQGQETQYF. Written as DNA, the CDR3 is TGCAGTGCCCAGAGGGGACAGGGCCAAGAGACCCAGTACTTC. This chain connects TRBV20-1 to TRBJ2-5; 9 positions match TRBD1. The germline CDR1 and CDR2 sequences are DFQATT and SNEGSKA (reference sequence). V shed 6 bases and J 1 base; nucleotides not matched to a gene: 6. The CDR3 consists of 14 residues.

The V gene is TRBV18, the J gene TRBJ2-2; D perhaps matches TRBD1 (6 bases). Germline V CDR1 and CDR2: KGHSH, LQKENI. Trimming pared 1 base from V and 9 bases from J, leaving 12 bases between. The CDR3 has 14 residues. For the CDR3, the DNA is TGTGCCAGCTCACCACAGGACAGTACTTGGGAGCTGTTTTTT. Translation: CASSPQDSTWELFF.

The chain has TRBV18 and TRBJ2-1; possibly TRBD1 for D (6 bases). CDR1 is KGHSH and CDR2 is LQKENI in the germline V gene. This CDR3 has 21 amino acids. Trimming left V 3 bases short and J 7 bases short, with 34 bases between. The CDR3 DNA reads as TGTGCCAGCTCACCGCGCGTGAAGGACAGAGGCCCCAATTCTAGAAGAAATGAGCAGTTCTTC. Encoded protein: CASSPRVKDRGPNSRRNEQFF.

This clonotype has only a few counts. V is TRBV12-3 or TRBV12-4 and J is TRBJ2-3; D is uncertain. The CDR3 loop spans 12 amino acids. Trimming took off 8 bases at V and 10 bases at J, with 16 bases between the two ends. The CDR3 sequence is CASVSRLGSQYF. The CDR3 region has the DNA TGTGCCAGCGTATCCCGCCTTGGGTCGCAGTATTTT.

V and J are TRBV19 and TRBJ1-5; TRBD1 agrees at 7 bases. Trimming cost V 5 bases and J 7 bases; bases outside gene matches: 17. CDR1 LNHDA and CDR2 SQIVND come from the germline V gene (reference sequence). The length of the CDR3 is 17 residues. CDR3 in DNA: TGTGCCAGTAGTGTTTCTCCCCGAGACAGGGTGGGCCAGCCCCAGCATTTT. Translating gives CASSVSPRDRVGQPQHF.

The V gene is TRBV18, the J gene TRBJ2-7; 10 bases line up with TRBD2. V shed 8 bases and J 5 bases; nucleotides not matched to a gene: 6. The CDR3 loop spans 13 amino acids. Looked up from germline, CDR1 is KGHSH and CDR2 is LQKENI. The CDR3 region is CASAGGLANEQYV. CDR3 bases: TGTGCCAGCGCAGGGGGACTAGCGAACGAGCAGTACGTC.

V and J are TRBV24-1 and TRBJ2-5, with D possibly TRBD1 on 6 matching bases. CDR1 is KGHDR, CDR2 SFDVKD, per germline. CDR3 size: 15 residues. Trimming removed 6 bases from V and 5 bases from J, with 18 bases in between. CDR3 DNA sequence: TGTGCCACCAGTTCCCAAAGGGGGACCCAGGAGACCCAGTACTTC. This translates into CATSSQRGTQETQYF.

The CDR3 nucleotides read TGCGCCAGCAGCCTGGGACGGAAAAATGAGCAGTTCTTC. It encodes CASSLGRKNEQFF. V gene TRBV4-3 combines with J gene TRBJ2-1, with D perhaps assigned TRBD1 or TRBD2 (5 bases each). V dropped 4 bases and J dropped 7 bases, with 11 bases sitting between them. Germline V gives CDR1 LGHNA, CDR2 YSLEER. The CDR3 is 13 amino acids.

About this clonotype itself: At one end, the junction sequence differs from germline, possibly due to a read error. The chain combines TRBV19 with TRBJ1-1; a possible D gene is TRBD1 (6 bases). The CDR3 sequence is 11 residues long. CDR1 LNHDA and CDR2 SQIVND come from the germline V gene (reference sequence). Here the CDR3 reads CASSIRGTILF. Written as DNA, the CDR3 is TGTGCCAGTAGTATAAGGGGGACAATCCTCTTT.

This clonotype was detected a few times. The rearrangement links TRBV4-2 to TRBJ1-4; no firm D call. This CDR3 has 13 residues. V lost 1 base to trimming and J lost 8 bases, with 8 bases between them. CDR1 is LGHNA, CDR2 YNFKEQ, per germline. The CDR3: CASSQGPGEKLFF. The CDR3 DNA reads TGTGCCAGCAGCCAAGGCCCTGGGGAAAAACTGTTTTTT.

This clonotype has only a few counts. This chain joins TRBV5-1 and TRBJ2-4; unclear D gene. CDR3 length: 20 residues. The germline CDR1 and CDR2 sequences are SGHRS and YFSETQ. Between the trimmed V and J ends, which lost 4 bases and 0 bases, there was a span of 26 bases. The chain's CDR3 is CASSPLRREAQLVAKNIQYF. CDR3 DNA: TGCGCCAGCAGCCCGCTTCGGAGAGAGGCTCAATTAGTAGCCAAAAACATTCAGTACTTC.

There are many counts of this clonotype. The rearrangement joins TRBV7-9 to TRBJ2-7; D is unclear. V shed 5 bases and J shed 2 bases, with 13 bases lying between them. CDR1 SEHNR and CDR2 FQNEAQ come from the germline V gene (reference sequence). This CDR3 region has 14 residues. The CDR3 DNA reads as TGTGCCAGCAGCCTAGGGCCTGGCACCTACGAGCAGTACTTC. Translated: CASSLGPGTYEQYF. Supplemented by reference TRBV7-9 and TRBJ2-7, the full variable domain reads DTGVSQNPRHKITKRGQNVTFRCDPISEHNRLYWYRQTLGQGPEFLTYFQNEAQLEKSRLLSDRFSAERPKGSFSTLEIQRTEQGDSAMYLCASSLGPGTYEQYFGPGTRLTVT.

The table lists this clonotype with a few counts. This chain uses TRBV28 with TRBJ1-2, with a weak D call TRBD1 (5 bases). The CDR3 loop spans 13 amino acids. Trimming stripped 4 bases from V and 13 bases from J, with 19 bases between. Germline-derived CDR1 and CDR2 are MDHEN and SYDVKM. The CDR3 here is CASSSSNTGACTF. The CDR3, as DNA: TGTGCCAGCAGTTCATCAAATACCGGGGCATGCACCTTC.